These T cell receptor beta chains were read from a single sample in a study of blood T cell repertoires in COVID-19. Data came from immunoSEQ multiplex PCR; TCRdb stores just in-frame clones and leaves some out. The sample consists of some 200,000 clones, around 80% of them appearing once. Sequences were obtained from peripheral blood. Receptors originate from a human donor in a cohort sampled during active COVID-19. Each CDR3 is given with its conserved first and last residue. A D gene is named only where the DNA matches it firmly. The listing skips clone size in some rows; elsewhere it reads once, few, many or a size class.

J gene: TRBJ2-2
CDR3 length: 19
V gene: TRBV21-1
clone size: .
D gene: .
CDR3 DNA: TGTGCCAGCAGCAACCCGGGACAGGGAGTCATGATGCACACCGGGGAGCTGTTTTTT
CDR3 protein: CASSNPGQGVMMHTGELFF

J gene: TRBJ1-5
CDR3 length: 13
V gene: TRBV6-5
clone size: .
D gene: TRBD1
CDR3 DNA: TGTGCCAGCAGCCCAGACAGGGGGCAGCCCCAGCATTTT
CDR3 protein: CASSPDRGQPQHF

J gene: TRBJ1-5
CDR3 length: 20
V gene: TRBV9
clone size: few
D gene: TRBD1
CDR3 DNA: TGTGCCAGCAGCGTCCCTAGGTACGGGCAGGGGGCCTATAGCAATCAGCCCCAGCATTTT
CDR3 protein: CASSVPRYGQGAYSNQPQHF

J gene: TRBJ2-3
CDR3 length: 14
V gene: TRBV3-1/TRBV3-2
clone size: once
D gene: TRBD2
CDR3 DNA: TGTGCCAGCAGCCTTAGCGGGGGGACGGATACGCAGTATTTT
CDR3 protein: CASSLSGGTDTQYF

J gene: TRBJ1-4
CDR3 length: 15
V gene: TRBV2
clone size: many
D gene: TRBD1
CDR3 DNA: TGTGCCAGCAGGGGGACAGTGGCCTTTAATGAAAAACTGTTTTTT
CDR3 protein: CASRGTVAFNEKLFF

J gene: TRBJ2-7
CDR3 length: 17
V gene: TRBV4-3
clone size: once
D gene: TRBD2
CDR3 DNA: TGCGCCAGCAGCCAAGGGGGTTATCGCGGGAGAGATTACGAGCAGTACTTC
CDR3 protein: CASSQGGYRGRDYEQYF

J gene: TRBJ1-3
CDR3 length: 17
V gene: TRBV6-6
clone size: few
D gene: .
CDR3 DNA: TGTGCCAGCAGTCCCCGTTATTCGGAGTCAGCTGGAAACACCATATATTTT
CDR3 protein: CASSPRYSESAGNTIYF

J gene: TRBJ2-7
CDR3 length: 12
V gene: TRBV5-1
clone size: .
D gene: .
CDR3 DNA: TGCGCCACCGGGCGGGATTCCTACGAGCAGTACTTC
CDR3 protein: CATGRDSYEQYF

J gene: TRBJ2-5
CDR3 length: 15
V gene: TRBV7-7
clone size: .
D gene: TRBD2
CDR3 DNA: TGTGCTAGCAGCTTAGCGGGAGCTCTACAAGAGACCCAGTACTTC
CDR3 protein: CASSLAGALQETQYF

J gene: TRBJ2-1
CDR3 length: 16
V gene: TRBV4-3
clone size: .
D gene: .
CDR3 DNA: TGCGCCAGCAGCCAAGATCGCCAGGGGTCTTACAATGAGCAGTTCTTC
CDR3 protein: CASSQDRQGSYNEQFF

J gene: TRBJ2-7
CDR3 length: 15
V gene: TRBV28
clone size: few
D gene: TRBD2
CDR3 DNA: TGTGCCAGCAGTCCGGCTAGCGGGGGGACCTACGAGCAGTACTTC
CDR3 protein: CASSPASGGTYEQYF

J gene: TRBJ2-1
CDR3 length: 13
V gene: TRBV19
clone size: .
D gene: .
CDR3 DNA: TGTGCCAGTAGCCATATAGTAAACAATGAGCAGTTCTTC
CDR3 protein: CASSHIVNNEQFF

J gene: TRBJ2-7
CDR3 length: 21
V gene: TRBV19
clone size: .
D gene: TRBD2
CDR3 DNA: TGTGCCAGTAGCCCGGGGACGTTTCCACACCTCCGGGACTATCGTAGTTATGAGCAGTACTTC
CDR3 protein: CASSPGTFPHLRDYRSYEQYF

J gene: TRBJ1-4
CDR3 length: 15
V gene: TRBV19
clone size: once
D gene: TRBD1
CDR3 DNA: TGTGCCAGTAGTATCGGGGGACAGGGGTATGAAAAACTGTTTTTT
CDR3 protein: CASSIGGQGYEKLFF

J gene: TRBJ1-5
CDR3 length: 15
V gene: TRBV6-6
clone size: once
D gene: .
CDR3 DNA: TGTGCCAGCAGTTACTCGGGCAATAGCAATCAGCCCCAGCATTTT
CDR3 protein: CASSYSGNSNQPQHF

J gene: TRBJ1-5
CDR3 length: 14
V gene: TRBV7-2
clone size: once
D gene: .
CDR3 DNA: TGTGCCAGCAGCTTAGTAGTAAGCAATCAGCCCCAGCATTTT
CDR3 protein: CASSLVVSNQPQHF

J gene: TRBJ2-2
CDR3 length: 14
V gene: TRBV28
clone size: once
D gene: TRBD1
CDR3 DNA: TGTGCCAGCAGCACCGGACAGGGGACCGGGGAGCTGTTTTTT
CDR3 protein: CASSTGQGTGELFF

J gene: TRBJ1-1
CDR3 length: 14
V gene: TRBV7-8
clone size: .
D gene: .
CDR3 DNA: TGTGCCAGCAGCTTAGCGCCTATGAACACTGAAGCTTTCTTT
CDR3 protein: CASSLAPMNTEAFF

J gene: TRBJ1-6
CDR3 length: 13
V gene: TRBV28
clone size: few
D gene: .
CDR3 DNA: TGTGCCAGCAGGCAGGGTGGCAATTCACCCCTCCACTTT
CDR3 protein: CASRQGGNSPLHF

J gene: TRBJ1-1
CDR3 length: 16
V gene: TRBV6-5
clone size: few
D gene: TRBD1
CDR3 DNA: TGTGCCAGCAGTTCGGGACAGGGGATCGGGGACACTGAAGCTTTCTTT
CDR3 protein: CASSSGQGIGDTEAFF

J gene: TRBJ1-5
CDR3 length: 15
V gene: TRBV2
clone size: .
D gene: .
CDR3 DNA: TGTGCCAGCAGTCCCCGGGAAGGGTTCAATCAGCCCCAGCATTTT
CDR3 protein: CASSPREGFNQPQHF

J gene: TRBJ1-2
CDR3 length: 13
V gene: TRBV18
clone size: .
D gene: .
CDR3 DNA: TGTGCCAGCTCACCAGCGGAGGCCTATGGCTACACCTTC
CDR3 protein: CASSPAEAYGYTF

J gene: TRBJ2-7
CDR3 length: 12
V gene: TRBV6-6
clone size: .
D gene: TRBD1
CDR3 DNA: TGTGCCAGCAGAGACAGGGCCTACGAGCAGTACTTC
CDR3 protein: CASRDRAYEQYF

J gene: TRBJ1-2
CDR3 length: 11
V gene: TRBV12-3/TRBV12-4
clone size: .
D gene: .
CDR3 DNA: TGTGCCAGCAGTGGACAGTACCGCTACACCTTC
CDR3 protein: CASSGQYRYTF

J gene: TRBJ2-1
CDR3 length: 17
V gene: TRBV15
clone size: once
D gene: .
CDR3 DNA: TGTGCCACCAGAGGGGGCCCTAAGAGCGGGAGATACAATGAGCAGTTCTTC
CDR3 protein: CATRGGPKSGRYNEQFF

J gene: TRBJ1-1
CDR3 length: 16
V gene: TRBV5-6
clone size: .
D gene: .
CDR3 DNA: TGTGCCAGCAGCCCGCAGACACGAGGGAGTAACACTGAAGCTTTCTTT
CDR3 protein: CASSPQTRGSNTEAFF

J gene: TRBJ2-7
CDR3 length: 12
V gene: TRBV29-1
clone size: .
D gene: TRBD2
CDR3 DNA: TGCAGCGTTGAGCGGGAGGTCGACGAGCAGTACTTC
CDR3 protein: CSVEREVDEQYF

J gene: TRBJ1-2
CDR3 length: 16
V gene: TRBV5-6
clone size: few
D gene: TRBD1
CDR3 DNA: TGTGCCAGCAGCTTGAGGGGGACAGGGACGGTTTGGGGCTACACCTTC
CDR3 protein: CASSLRGTGTVWGYTF

J gene: TRBJ1-3
CDR3 length: 15
V gene: TRBV6-5
clone size: .
D gene: .
CDR3 DNA: TGTGCCAGCAGTTCCCTGGGGGGACGGCCGTACACCATATATTTT
CDR3 protein: CASSSLGGRPYTIYF

J gene: TRBJ2-5
CDR3 length: 14
V gene: TRBV2
clone size: .
D gene: TRBD1
CDR3 DNA: TGTGCCAGCAGCCGAGACAGGGGACAAGAGACCCAGTACTTC
CDR3 protein: CASSRDRGQETQYF

J gene: TRBJ2-7
CDR3 length: 14
V gene: TRBV3-1/TRBV3-2
clone size: .
D gene: TRBD1
CDR3 DNA: TGTGCCAGCAGCCATAGACAGGGGTCCTACGAGCAGTACTTC
CDR3 protein: CASSHRQGSYEQYF

J gene: TRBJ2-5
CDR3 length: 14
V gene: TRBV6-6
clone size: .
D gene: TRBD1
CDR3 DNA: TGTGCCAGCAGCTTAGACAGGGGGGAGGAGACCCAGTACTTC
CDR3 protein: CASSLDRGEETQYF

J gene: TRBJ1-2
CDR3 length: 17
V gene: TRBV9
clone size: .
D gene: .
CDR3 DNA: TGTGCCAGCAGCGTAGTGGCAGGAGGTATAGCTAACTATGGCTACACCTTC
CDR3 protein: CASSVVAGGIANYGYTF

J gene: TRBJ1-2
CDR3 length: 13
V gene: TRBV7-2
clone size: .
D gene: .
CDR3 DNA: TGTGCCAGCAGCTTAGCTAGCTTCTATGGCTACACCTTC
CDR3 protein: CASSLASFYGYTF

J gene: TRBJ2-2
CDR3 length: 11
V gene: TRBV7-9
clone size: .
D gene: .
CDR3 DNA: TGTGCCAGCAGCCTCCCTGGGGAGCTGTTTTTT
CDR3 protein: CASSLPGELFF

J gene: TRBJ1-2
CDR3 length: 13
V gene: TRBV7-9
clone size: .
D gene: TRBD1
CDR3 DNA: TGTGCCAGCAGCCCACAGGGGAACTATGGCTACACCTTC
CDR3 protein: CASSPQGNYGYTF

J gene: TRBJ1-2
CDR3 length: 15
V gene: TRBV28
clone size: .
D gene: .
CDR3 DNA: TGTGCCAGCAGTTTAATTCTGGCGGGAAACTATGGCTACACCTTC
CDR3 protein: CASSLILAGNYGYTF

J gene: TRBJ1-4
CDR3 length: 14
V gene: TRBV6-5
clone size: .
D gene: TRBD1
CDR3 DNA: TGTGCCAGCAGTAGGACAGGGGGCGCGGGGAAACTGTTTTTT
CDR3 protein: CASSRTGGAGKLFF

J gene: TRBJ2-5
CDR3 length: 12
V gene: TRBV30
clone size: .
D gene: .
CDR3 DNA: TGTGCCTGGAGTTATACCCGGGAGACCCAGTACTTC
CDR3 protein: CAWSYTRETQYF